These T cell receptor beta chains were read from a single sample in a study of shared clonotypes between healthy human individuals. Only in-frame clones appear in the TCRdb table, and some are missing; sequencing was by immunoSEQ multiplex PCR. The sample has about 110,000 clones, roughly two thirds seen once. What was sequenced was memory CD8+ T cells sorted from blood. The receptors were gathered from a woman younger than 45 in good health. CDR3s include the opening cysteine and the closing phenylalanine or tryptophan. Each record gives: V gene, J gene, clone size, D gene, CDR3 DNA, CDR3 protein. A D gene is named only where the DNA matches it firmly. Rows may omit the clone size; those that give it use once, few, many or a size class.

>TRBV30|TRBJ2-7|.|TRBD2
TGTGCCTGGAGCTTAGCGGGAGCCCACGAGCAGTACTTC
CAWSLAGAHEQYF
>TRBV19|TRBJ2-7|.|.
TGTGCCAGTAGTAAAACCGATACCTACGAGCAGTACTTC
CASSKTDTYEQYF
>TRBV2|TRBJ1-2|.|TRBD1
TGTGCCAGCAGCCCCAGGGACAGCGCTGTGGATGGCTACACCTTC
CASSPRDSAVDGYTF
>TRBV6-1|TRBJ2-7|many|.
TGTGCCAGCAGTGAAGCGGGGGGGCATAGCTACGAGCAGTACTTC
CASSEAGGHSYEQYF
>TRBV2|TRBJ1-2|few|.
TGTGCCAGCAGTACCGCAGGGAGCTATGGCTACACCTTC
CASSTAGSYGYTF
>TRBV4-2|TRBJ2-5|once|TRBD2
TGTGCCAGCAGCCTCGGGACTAGCGGGAGTTTGTTGGAGACCCAGTACTTC
CASSLGTSGSLLETQYF
>TRBV11-2|TRBJ2-7|.|.
TGTGCCAGCAGCTTAGAGGGTAGCCCTAACTACGAGCAGTACTTC
CASSLEGSPNYEQYF
>TRBV27|TRBJ1-5|once|.
TGTGCCAGCAGTTTAACAGGTTTCACACTGCGAGATCAGCCCCAGCATTTT
CASSLTGFTLRDQPQHF
>TRBV7-8|TRBJ2-7|.|TRBD2
TGTGCCAGCAGCTTAGGATTGGGCCTAGCGGGAGTGAGCAAGTACTTC
CASSLGLGLAGVSKYF
>TRBV4-2|TRBJ2-3|.|TRBD2
TGTGCCAGCAGCCAAGGGGTCGGGAGGGCCATAGATACGCAGTATTTT
CASSQGVGRAIDTQYF
>TRBV7-8|TRBJ1-1|once|TRBD1
TGTGCCAGCAGCGTGGACAGGGGCCGGGGGACTGAAGCTTTCTTT
CASSVDRGRGTEAFF
>TRBV19|TRBJ1-5|.|TRBD1
TGTGCCAGTTCTTCCCTTGATCAGGGGGTGAGTCAGCCCCAGCATTTT
CASSSLDQGVSQPQHF
>TRBV7-2|TRBJ1-1|.|.
TGTGCCAGCAGCGCCTCGACAGAGAACACTGAAGCTTTCTTT
CASSASTENTEAFF
>TRBV5-6|TRBJ1-1|.|.
TGTGCCAGCAGCTTCGGGTGGGGCACTGAAGCTTTCTTT
CASSFGWGTEAFF
>TRBV27|TRBJ1-1|.|.
TGTGCCAGCAGTTGGGGAAGTCGGACTGAAGCTTTCTTT
CASSWGSRTEAFF
>TRBV5-1|TRBJ2-7|once|TRBD1
TGCGCCAGCAGCTTAATACAGGGGAACTACGAGCAGTACTTC
CASSLIQGNYEQYF
>TRBV27|TRBJ1-2|.|.
TGTGCCAGCAGTTTATGGCCAGGGGAGGGCTACACCTTC
CASSLWPGEGYTF
>TRBV5-4|TRBJ2-5|.|TRBD2
TGTGCCAGCAGCTTGGCCGGGAGGGAGACCCAGTACTTC
CASSLAGRETQYF
>TRBV2|TRBJ2-7|.|TRBD2
TGTGCCAGCAGTAAACTAGCGGGAGGGCCGGACGAGCAGTACTTC
CASSKLAGGPDEQYF
>TRBV18|TRBJ2-7|.|.
TGTGCCAGCTCACCACTCCCACAGGGAAAGTACTACGAGCAGTACTTC
CASSPLPQGKYYEQYF
>TRBV14|TRBJ1-4|.|.
TGTGCCAGCAGCCAACAGGGGCTAACAACTAATGAAAAACTGTTTTTT
CASSQQGLTTNEKLFF
>TRBV6-1|TRBJ1-5|.|.
TGTGCCAGCAGTGAACCACCCAGCATCAATCAGCCCCAGCATTTT
CASSEPPSINQPQHF
>TRBV5-4|TRBJ1-2|once|.
TGTGCCAGCAGCTTGGGCCAGCCCTCCAACTATGGCTACACCTTC
CASSLGQPSNYGYTF
>TRBV4-1|TRBJ2-5|.|.
TGCGCCAGCAGCCACCTTTTTGGGGGTGGGGAGGAGACCCAGTACTTC
CASSHLFGGGEETQYF
>TRBV4-1|TRBJ1-2|.|TRBD1
TGCGCCAGCAGCCAAATTCCAGGGGGCTTGAATGGCTACACCTTC
CASSQIPGGLNGYTF
>TRBV7-9|TRBJ2-7|.|TRBD2
TGTGCCAGCAGATCCAGCGGGACCAACTCCTACGAGCAGTACTTC
CASRSSGTNSYEQYF
>TRBV4-1|TRBJ1-2|.|TRBD1
TGCGCCAGCAGCCCTACCCGGACAGGGCTTGGCTACACCTTC
CASSPTRTGLGYTF
>TRBV28|TRBJ1-2|.|.
TGTGCCAGCAGGTCTCAAACAGGAGCCTATGGCTACACCTTC
CASRSQTGAYGYTF
>TRBV2|TRBJ1-2|.|.
TGTGCCAGCACCACGGACTATGGCTACACCTTC
CASTTDYGYTF
>TRBV19|TRBJ1-1|many|.
TGTGCCAGTAGTATTCACGGGGGTGTGAACACTGAAGCTTTCTTT
CASSIHGGVNTEAFF
>TRBV2|TRBJ2-3|.|.
TGTGCCAGCAGTGCCGACAGTGCCGTTAGCACAGATACGCAGTATTTT
CASSADSAVSTDTQYF
>TRBV11-2|TRBJ2-3|.|.
TGTGCCAGCAGCCCAAGCACAGATACGCAGTATTTT
CASSPSTDTQYF
>TRBV7-9|TRBJ1-5|.|.
TGTGCCAGCAGCATCGACATGGGCCCGAATCAGCCCCAGCATTTT
CASSIDMGPNQPQHF
>TRBV11-2|TRBJ1-3|few|.
TGTGCCAGCAGCTTAGTCCAGGGGAGCTACTCTGGAAACACCATATATTTT
CASSLVQGSYSGNTIYF
>TRBV5-1|TRBJ2-1|.|TRBD1
TGCGCCAGCCAAAGGGACAGCTCCTACAATGAGCAGTTCTTC
CASQRDSSYNEQFF
>TRBV7-6|TRBJ2-7|.|.
TGTGCCAGCAGCTTAGGGCCCGGGGGCTACGAGCAGTACTTC
CASSLGPGGYEQYF
>TRBV5-1|TRBJ2-6|.|.
TGCGCCAGCAGCTTGACCGACAGTCTCAAGACTGGGGCCAACGTCCTGACTTTC
CASSLTDSLKTGANVLTF
>TRBV11-2|TRBJ2-5|.|TRBD1
TGTGCCAGCAGTCCGACAGGGAGAGAAGAGACCCAGTACTTC
CASSPTGREETQYF
>TRBV7-2|TRBJ2-4|few|.
TGTGCCAGCAGCCAGGGGACGTTAGCCAAAAACATTCAGTACTTC
CASSQGTLAKNIQYF
>TRBV15|TRBJ2-1|once|TRBD2
TGTGCCACCAGCTACCGGACTAGCGGGATCTTTGAGCAGTTCTTC
CATSYRTSGIFEQFF
>TRBV5-8|TRBJ2-1|.|.
TGTGCCAGCAGCTTTTATAGCTCCTACAATGAGCAGTTCTTC
CASSFYSSYNEQFF
>TRBV11-2|TRBJ2-1|.|TRBD2
TGTGCCAGCAGCTCCGGGACTACCGGGTACAATGAGCAGTTCTTC
CASSSGTTGYNEQFF